This TCR beta chain comes out of a study of vaccination and CD4 T cells after COVID-19. With respect to this clonotype: Its antigen is not identified.

Sequenced with the Oncomine TCR Beta short-read assay was DNA taken from cultured CD4+ T cells. TCRdb reprocessed the PCR reads with MiXCR, giving one entry per CDR3 protein. The top ten hold around 8% of the sample, which has 11,000 to 15,000 distinct CDR3 sequences, 25% to 30% seen once. The CDR3 is 15 residues long. With V trimmed by 5 bases and J by 6 bases, 7 bases remained unmatched. Treatment indicated: roughly 11-day PBMC culture with coronavirus spike peptide pools or control peptides (ViraFEST assay). This TCR was recovered from a human donor who had recovered from COVID-19. The material sequenced was CD4+ T cells from blood, cultured in vitro. The chain carries TRBV12-3 or TRBV12-4 and TRBJ1-5, with 10 bases matching TRBD1. The CDR3 reads CASSRSTGGSQPQHF. The CDR3 coding sequence is TGTGCCAGCAGTAGATCGACAGGGGGCAGTCAGCCCCAGCATTTT.